This T cell receptor (beta chain) appears in the sequencing data of a study of OX40 agonist ivuxolimab in advanced cancers. Germline CDR1 and CDR2: MNHNY and SVGAGI (reference sequence). V was shortened by 2 bases and J by 5 bases, with 10 bases between the two germline ends. The CDR3 has 13 residues. The data were produced by immunoSEQ multiplex PCR, yet TCRdb's version contains in-frame clones alone and is incomplete. The sample shows 65,000 to 95,000 clones, roughly nine tenths of them seen only once. The sample was CD4+ or CD8+ T cells sorted from blood, taken in a trial of the OX40 agonist ivuxolimab. The chain recombines TRBV6-6 with TRBJ2-7; D gene unclear. The sequence came from an adult with an advanced solid tumor such as melanoma, head and neck, liver or kidney cancer. As DNA, the CDR3 is TGTGCCAGCAGTTACCAAGTCGTGCACGAGCAGTACTTC. Amino acid sequence: CASSYQVVHEQYF.